The 30 T cell receptor beta chains below were found in one sample sequenced in a study of blood T cell repertoires in COVID-19 (TCRdb year 2020). The method behind the library was the immunoSEQ multiplex PCR assay. TCRdb obtained this table from immuneACCESS and retained in-frame rearrangements with V and J assigned. These tables miss some clones; where compared with another copy, unresolved V genes account for less than half of the shortfall, and the remainder is unexplained. Within this sample are about 360,000 clones, with 65% to 85% of them counted one time only. The ten biggest clones cover under 3% of the sample. The specimen sequenced was peripheral blood. The source of these receptors is a man aged 25 to 40 with active or convalescent COVID-19.

The rearrangement uses TRBV5-6 and TRBJ2-7; TRBD1 might be the D (6 bases). From germline, CDR1 is SGHDT and CDR2 YYEEEE. This CDR3 has 12 amino acids. V gave up 4 bases and J gave up 6 bases, with 11 bases separating them. The CDR3 is CASSVGGFEQYF. The CDR3 DNA reads TGTGCCAGCAGCGTAGGGGGTTTCGAGCAGTACTTC.

This clone was detected only a few times. Other DNA sequences in this specimen translate into the identical CDR3. The chain links TRBV29-1 to TRBJ2-7; 8 bases agree with TRBD1. Germline assignment: CDR1 SQVTM and CDR2 ANQGSEA. The trim removed 7 bases at V and 3 bases at J, leaving 5 bases unmatched. This CDR3 is built from 12 residues. CDR3 coding DNA: TGCAGCGCTCGGACAGGGAACTACGAGCAGTACTTC. It is translated as CSARTGNYEQYF.

This clone was seen just once. Within the sample, other DNA sequences also encode this same CDR3. This chain joins TRBV5-1 and TRBJ2-5; weak D call: TRBD1 (6 bases). The V end lost 3 bases, the J end lost 2 bases, and 11 bases lay between the germline ends. CDR1 and CDR2 from the germline V gene are SGHRS and YFSETQ. This CDR3 has 14 amino acids. The DNA of the CDR3 is TGCGCCAGCAGCTACAGGGATCTACAAGAGACCCAGTACTTC. Encoded protein: CASSYRDLQETQYF.

CDR3: CATSGGASTEAFF. CDR3 DNA sequence: TGTGCCACCAGTGGCGGGGCAAGCACTGAAGCTTTCTTT. The J gene is TRBJ1-1, the V gene TRBV24-1; weak D call: TRBD1 (5 bases). Germline-derived CDR1 and CDR2 are KGHDR and SFDVKD. CDR3 size: 13 residues. The germline V and J ends were trimmed by 5 bases and 4 bases, with 10 bases remaining between them.

This clone has just a few counts. CDR3 bases: TGTGCCCGGCGCACCGGGGGGGCGGGAGATACGCAGTATTTT. This encodes CARRTGGAGDTQYF. The genes are TRBV30 and TRBJ2-3, with 8 bases that match TRBD2. The CDR3 consists of 14 residues. J lost 5 bases, V lost 8 bases, and 12 bases had no gene match. From germline, CDR1 is GTSNPN and CDR2 SVGIG (reference sequence). Together with reference TRBV30 and TRBJ2-3, the CDR3 gives the full variable domain: SQTIHQWPATLVQPVGSPLSLECTVEGTSNPNLYWYRQAAGRGLQLLFYSVGIGQISSEVPQNLSASRPQDRQFILSSKKLLLSDSGFYLCARRTGGAGDTQYFGPGTRLTVL.

CDR3 DNA sequence: TGTGCCAGCAGTTACTCAGCGGGACTTGGGACCCAGTACTTC. It yields the protein CASSYSAGLGTQYF. The V gene is TRBV6-5, the J gene TRBJ2-5; 7 bases map to TRBD2. The CDR3 covers 14 residues. V gave up 0 bases and J gave up 7 bases; unmatched junction bases: 5. The V gene's germline CDR1 is MNHEY and CDR2 SVGAGI.

V gene TRBV5-4 combines with J gene TRBJ1-6, with D tentatively TRBD1 (5 bases). The CDR3 covers 15 residues. Germline lookup yields CDR1 SGHNT and CDR2 YYREEE (reference sequence). Trimming left V 3 bases short and J 10 bases short, with 17 bases between. CDR3 region: CASSSQSRAGSPLHF. The DNA for the CDR3 is TGTGCCAGCAGCTCACAATCCAGGGCAGGGTCACCCCTCCACTTT. Drawing the rest from reference TRBV5-4 and TRBJ1-6, the complete variable domain is ETGVTQSPTHLIKTRGQQVTLRCSSQSGHNTVSWYQQALGQGPQFIFQYYREEENGRGNFPPRFSGLQFPNYSSELNVNALELDDSALYLCASSSQSRAGSPLHFGNGTRLTVT.

The genes are TRBV4-2 and TRBJ2-3; weak D call: TRBD1 (6 bases). The germline gives CDR1 LGHNA, CDR2 YNFKEQ. Trimming took off 4 bases at V and 4 bases at J, with 6 bases between the two ends. The CDR3 has 12 amino acids. CDR3 in DNA: TGTGCCAGCAGCCGACAGGCAGATACGCAGTATTTT. It codes for CASSRQADTQYF.

This clone has only one observation. The rearrangement uses TRBV6-5 and TRBJ1-1; no firm D call. Germline CDR1 MNHEY, CDR2 SVGAGI. V was pared by 9 bases and J by 1 base, with 9 bases between. CDR3 length equals 12 residues. CDR3 coding DNA: TGTGCCAGTCGCCGGGGGAACACTGAAGCTTTCTTT. Translation: CASRRGNTEAFF.

The V and J genes are TRBV7-9 and TRBJ2-5; no definite D call. Germline values: CDR1 SEHNR, CDR2 FQNEAQ (reference sequence). The CDR3 runs 12 residues. Deletions cut 6 bases from V and 4 bases from J, with 9 bases between. CDR3 protein: CASRDIGETQYF. The CDR3 region has the DNA TGTGCCAGCAGAGACATTGGAGAGACCCAGTACTTC.

The chain carries TRBV29-1 and TRBJ2-2; possibly TRBD2 for D (6 bases). CDR1 is SQVTM, CDR2 ANQGSEA, per germline. CDR3 size: 11 residues. Trimming removed 6 bases at V and 7 bases at J, with 9 bases between. CDR3 DNA: TGCAGCGTCCAGGGAGGCGGGGAGCTGTTTTTT. Amino acid sequence: CSVQGGGELFF.

The chain uses TRBV7-2 and TRBJ1-1, with 7 nucleotides matching TRBD1. Losses at the gene ends were 2 bases for V and 12 bases for J; bases not matched to a gene: 3. CDR1 and CDR2 (germline): SGHTA, FQGNSA. This CDR3 has 11 residues. CDR3 in amino acids: CASSLRQGPFF. In DNA form, the CDR3 reads TGTGCCAGCAGCTTACGACAGGGTCCTTTCTTT.

V and J are TRBV15 and TRBJ1-4; D may be TRBD1 (6 bases). V was trimmed by 0 bases and J by 4 bases, leaving 9 bases between them. The CDR3 is 15 amino acids. CDR1 and CDR2 from the germline V gene are LNHNV and YYDKDF (reference sequence). CDR3 DNA sequence: TGTGCCACCAGCAGAGATAGGGGGGGTAATGAAAAACTGTTTTTT. Amino acid sequence: CATSRDRGGNEKLFF.

V usage is TRBV27 and J usage is TRBJ1-2; D is possibly TRBD1 (5 bases). The CDR3 contains 15 residues. V gave up 2 bases and J gave up 4 bases, with 14 bases separating them. Germline loops: CDR1 MNHEY, CDR2 SMNVEV (reference sequence). The CDR3 reads CASSLRGASGYGYTF. In DNA, the CDR3 is TGTGCCAGCAGTTTACGTGGGGCATCGGGCTATGGCTACACCTTC.

The chain is built from TRBV10-3 and TRBJ2-3; possibly TRBD1 for D (5 bases). Deletions cut 0 bases from V and 4 bases from J, with 14 bases between. The V gene's germline CDR1 is ENHRY and CDR2 SYGVKD. The CDR3 spans 16 residues. The CDR3 here is CAISESAAKGSDTQYF. In DNA form, the CDR3 reads TGTGCCATCAGTGAGTCAGCAGCCAAGGGGTCAGATACGCAGTATTTT.

The chain links TRBV18 to TRBJ1-5, with 7 nucleotides matching TRBD1. J lost 4 bases, V lost 2 bases, and 5 bases had no gene match. The length of the CDR3 is 15 residues. Germline V gene lookup returns CDR1 KGHSH and CDR2 LQKENI. In nucleotides, the CDR3 is TGTGCCAGCTCACCAGAGGGGGCAGGTAATCAGCCCCAGCATTTT. It translates to CASSPEGAGNQPQHF.

The chain carries TRBV6-6 and TRBJ1-6; 9 bases align to TRBD1. The CDR3 covers 14 residues. The germline V gene has CDR1 MNHNY and CDR2 SVGAGI (reference sequence). The V gene end was trimmed by 2 bases and the J gene end by 7 bases; junction bases not matched to a gene: 0. This chain's CDR3 is CASSYGTGNSPLHF. Written as DNA, the CDR3 is TGTGCCAGCAGTTACGGGACAGGGAATTCACCCCTCCACTTT.

The chain joins TRBV2 to TRBJ1-1; TRBD1 matches at 8 bases. The CDR3 is 14 amino acids. Germline V gene sequence: CDR1 SNHLY, CDR2 FYNNEI. V shed 5 bases, J shed 4 bases, and the junction held 6 bases outside the gene matches. The CDR3 nucleotides are TGTGCCAGCAGTATTGGACAGGGTGGCACTGAAGCTTTCTTT. It translates to CASSIGQGGTEAFF.

The CDR3 DNA is TGTGCCAGCAGGCAGGGGGCGGGTGGCTACACCTTC. Protein product: CASRQGAGGYTF. J is TRBJ1-2 and V is TRBV12-3 or TRBV12-4, with 8 bases lining up with TRBD1. J was trimmed by 7 bases and V by 6 bases; bases with no gene match: 4. The CDR3 is made up of 12 amino acids.

The rearrangement links TRBV7-3 to TRBJ2-5; 9 bases are shared with TRBD1. The CDR3 totals 15 residues. Losses at the gene ends were 1 base for V and 5 bases for J; bases not matched to a gene: 5. In germline, CDR1 is SGHTA, CDR2 FQGTGA. Written as DNA, the CDR3 is TGTGCCAGCAGCTTAAACAGGGGGCGCCGGGAGACCCAGTACTTC. This codes for CASSLNRGRRETQYF.

This clone was seen only once. The J gene is TRBJ1-1, the V gene TRBV7-2; 9 bases match TRBD1. The ends lost 5 bases at V and 3 bases at J; junction bases unmatched: 10. The CDR3 contains 16 residues. CDR1 and CDR2 (germline): SGHTA, FQGNSA. The CDR3 nucleotides are TGTGCCAGCAGCACCCGACTCAACAGGGGGCACACTGAAGCTTTCTTT. Translating it yields CASSTRLNRGHTEAFF.

This clone was found a few times. This chain uses TRBV9 with TRBJ2-5; 11 bases fit TRBD2. V dropped 4 bases and J dropped 5; count of bases not matched to a gene: 16. CDR1 SGDLS and CDR2 YYNGEE come from the germline V gene. The CDR3 loop spans 18 amino acids. The CDR3 DNA reads as TGTGCCAGCAGCCCGCGGGCTAGCGGGGGGTCTGTGGGGGAGACCCAGTACTTC. Translation: CASSPRASGGSVGETQYF.

This chain joins TRBV5-1 and TRBJ2-1, with 10 bases fitting TRBD2. The J segment lost 5 bases and the V segment lost 0 bases, leaving 8 bases of the junction unmatched. Germline CDR1 SGHRS, CDR2 YFSETQ. The CDR3 totals 17 residues. CDR3 region: CASSLGGLAGVDNEQFF. The CDR3 region has the DNA TGCGCCAGCAGCTTGGGAGGGCTAGCGGGAGTGGACAATGAGCAGTTCTTC.

The chain couples TRBV4-2 to TRBJ1-2; D gene ambiguous. The ends were cut back, 0 bases at V and 7 bases at J, with 15 bases in the middle. Germline V gene lookup returns CDR1 LGHNA and CDR2 YNFKEQ. The CDR3 covers 15 residues. CDR3 in amino acids: CASSQDRTAVTGYTF. CDR3 coding DNA: TGTGCCAGCAGCCAAGATAGAACAGCTGTGACTGGCTACACCTTC.

This clone was seen a few times. The chain links TRBV7-9 to TRBJ2-1, with 7 bases matching TRBD2. Germline CDR1 SEHNR, CDR2 FQNEAQ (reference sequence). The CDR3 totals 16 residues. The ends lost 4 bases at V and 9 bases at J; junction bases unmatched: 15. CDR3: CASSSEISGVGGEQFF. The CDR3 region has the DNA TGTGCCAGCAGCTCCGAGATCAGCGGGGTAGGTGGTGAGCAGTTCTTC.

The chain carries TRBV27 and TRBJ2-7; a possible D gene is TRBD2 (6 bases). Trimming took 5 bases from V and 7 from J, leaving 18 bases between them. The length of the CDR3 is 14 residues. Germline assignment: CDR1 MNHEY and CDR2 SMNVEV (reference sequence). The CDR3 bases are TGTGCCAGCAGTCGGAAAGTGGAGGGGTTTGAGCAGTACTTC. Protein: CASSRKVEGFEQYF.

The V gene is TRBV4-3, the J gene TRBJ2-7; 7 bases fit TRBD1. This CDR3 is 16 amino acids long. Trimming at V came to 0 bases and at J to 3 bases, leaving 8 bases not matched to a gene. The V gene's germline CDR1 is LGHNA and CDR2 YSLEER. This CDR3 reads CASSQDPTGTDYEQYF. CDR3 nucleotide sequence: TGCGCCAGCAGCCAAGACCCTACAGGGACAGACTACGAGCAGTACTTC.

The gene calls are TRBV19 and TRBJ2-1; D remains unclear. The V gene lost 0 bases and the J gene lost 2 bases, with 11 bases spanning the gap. The CDR3 contains 16 residues. Germline CDR1 reads LNHDA; CDR2 reads SQIVND (reference sequence). The CDR3 DNA follows: TGTGCCAGTAGTATAGATTGGCAGTTCACCTACAATGAGCAGTTCTTC. Protein: CASSIDWQFTYNEQFF.

This chain connects TRBV19 to TRBJ1-5; TRBD1 is a possible D gene (6 bases). Trimming stripped 2 bases from V and 6 bases from J, with 8 bases between. The CDR3 contains 13 residues. Germline V gene data show CDR1 as LNHDA and CDR2 as SQIVND (reference sequence). The CDR3 DNA reads TGTGCCAGTAGTATACAGGGGAGTCAGCCCCAGCATTTT. Protein sequence: CASSIQGSQPQHF.

The rearrangement uses TRBV18 and TRBJ1-3; no firm D call. Per germline, CDR1 KGHSH and CDR2 LQKENI. There are 15 residues in the CDR3. The V end was cut by 6 bases, the J end by 0 bases, with 12 bases between. CDR3: CASSFDSSSGNTIYF. In DNA form, the CDR3 reads TGTGCCAGCTCTTTTGACTCGAGCTCTGGAAACACCATATATTTT.